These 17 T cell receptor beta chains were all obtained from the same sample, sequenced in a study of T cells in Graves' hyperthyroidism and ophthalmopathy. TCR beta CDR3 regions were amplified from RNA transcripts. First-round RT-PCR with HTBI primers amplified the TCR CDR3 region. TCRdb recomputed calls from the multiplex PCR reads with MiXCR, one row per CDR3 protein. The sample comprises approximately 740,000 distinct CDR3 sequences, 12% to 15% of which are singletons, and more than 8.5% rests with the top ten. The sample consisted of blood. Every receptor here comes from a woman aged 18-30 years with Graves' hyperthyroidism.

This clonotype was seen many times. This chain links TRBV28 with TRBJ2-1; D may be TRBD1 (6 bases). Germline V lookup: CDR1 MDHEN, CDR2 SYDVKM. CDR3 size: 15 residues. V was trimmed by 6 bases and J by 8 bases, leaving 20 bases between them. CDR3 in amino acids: CASRSILDPGDEQFF. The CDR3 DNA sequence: TGTGCCAGCAGGAGCATTCTCGACCCAGGGGATGAGCAGTTCTTC.

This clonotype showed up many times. CDR3 DNA: TGTGCCAGCAAAACGAAGTACGAGCAGTACTTC. Encoded protein: CASKTKYEQYF. The chain couples TRBV2 to TRBJ2-7; no clear D. Between the trimmed V and J ends, which lost 7 bases and 4 bases, there was a span of 8 bases. This CDR3 comprises 11 residues. Germline V CDR1 and CDR2: SNHLY, FYNNEI.

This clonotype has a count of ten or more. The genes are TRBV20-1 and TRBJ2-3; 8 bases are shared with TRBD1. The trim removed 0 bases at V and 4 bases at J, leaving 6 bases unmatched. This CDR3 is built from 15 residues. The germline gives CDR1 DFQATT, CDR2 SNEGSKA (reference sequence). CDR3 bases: TGCAGTGCTAGAGATCGTGACAGGGGCCCAGATACGCAGTATTTT. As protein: CSARDRDRGPDTQYF.

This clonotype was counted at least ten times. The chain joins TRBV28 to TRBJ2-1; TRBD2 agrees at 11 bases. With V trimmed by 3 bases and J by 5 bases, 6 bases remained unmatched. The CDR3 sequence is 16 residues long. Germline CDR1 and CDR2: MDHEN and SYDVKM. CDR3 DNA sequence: TGTGCCAGCAGTTTCGGGACTAGCGGAAATAACAATGAGCAGTTCTTC. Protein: CASSFGTSGNNNEQFF.

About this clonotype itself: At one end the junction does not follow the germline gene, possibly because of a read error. CDR3 sequence: CASSFTIPSHEQYF. The CDR3 nucleotides are TGTGCCAGCAGCTTCACCATCCCCTCCCACGAGCAGTACTTC. The V and J genes are TRBV5-6 and TRBJ2-7; D is ambiguous. The CDR3 is 14 amino acids. Germline V CDR1 and CDR2: SGHDT, YYEEEE.

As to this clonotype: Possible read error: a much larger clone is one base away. This CDR3 is CASSLRRLVGYNEQYF. CDR3 in DNA: TGTGCCAGCAGCCTACGTCGACTTGTGGGTTACAATGAGCAGTACTTC. The V gene is TRBV7-8, the J gene TRBJ2-1; D is uncertain. The assigned J gene may be wrong: the sequence end matches TRBJ2-7 better. This CDR3 is 16 amino acids long. From germline, CDR1 is SGHVS and CDR2 FQNEAQ.

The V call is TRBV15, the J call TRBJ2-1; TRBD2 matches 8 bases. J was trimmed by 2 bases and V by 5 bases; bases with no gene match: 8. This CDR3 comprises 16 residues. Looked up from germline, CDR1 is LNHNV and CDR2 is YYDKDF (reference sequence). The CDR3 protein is CATSGRLALAYNEQFF. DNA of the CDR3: TGTGCCACCAGCGGCCGACTAGCGCTAGCCTACAATGAGCAGTTCTTC.

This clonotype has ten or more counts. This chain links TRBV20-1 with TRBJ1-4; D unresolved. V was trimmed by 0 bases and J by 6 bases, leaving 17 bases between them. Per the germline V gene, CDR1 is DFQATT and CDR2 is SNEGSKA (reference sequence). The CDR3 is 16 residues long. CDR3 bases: TGCAGTGCTAGAGATCTCGCTGGTGACGAGGATGAAAAACTGTTTTTT. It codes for CSARDLAGDEDEKLFF.

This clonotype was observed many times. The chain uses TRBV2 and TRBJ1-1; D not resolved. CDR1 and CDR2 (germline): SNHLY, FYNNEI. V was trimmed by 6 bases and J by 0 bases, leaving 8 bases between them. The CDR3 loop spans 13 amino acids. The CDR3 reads CASSRTVNTEAFF. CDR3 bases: TGTGCCAGCAGCAGGACTGTGAACACTGAAGCTTTCTTT.

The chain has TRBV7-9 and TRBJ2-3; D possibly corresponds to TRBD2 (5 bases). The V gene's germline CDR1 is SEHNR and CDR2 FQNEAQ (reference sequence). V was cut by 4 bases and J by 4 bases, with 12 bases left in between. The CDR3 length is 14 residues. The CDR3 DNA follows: TGTGCCAGCAGCTCAAGGACTTCCCCAGATACGCAGTATTTT. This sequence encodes CASSSRTSPDTQYF.

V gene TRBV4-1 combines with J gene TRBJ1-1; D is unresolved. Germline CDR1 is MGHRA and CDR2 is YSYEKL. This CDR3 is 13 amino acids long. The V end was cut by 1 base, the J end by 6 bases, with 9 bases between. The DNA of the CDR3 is TGCGCCAGCAGCCAAGCCCCACCGGCTGAAGCTTTCTTT. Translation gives CASSQAPPAEAFF.

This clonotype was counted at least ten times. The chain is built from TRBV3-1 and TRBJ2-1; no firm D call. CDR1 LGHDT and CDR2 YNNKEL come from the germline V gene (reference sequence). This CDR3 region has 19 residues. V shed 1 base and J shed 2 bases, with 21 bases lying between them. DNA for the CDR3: TGTGCCAGCAGCCAAGGGGTTGGGCTGCTCGCGAGGACCTACAATGAGCAGTTCTTC. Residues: CASSQGVGLLARTYNEQFF.

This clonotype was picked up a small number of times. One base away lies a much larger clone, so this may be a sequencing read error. CDR3 loop: CATSDPGLAEQETQYF. The CDR3 DNA is TGTGCCACCAGTGATCCGGGACTAGCGGAGCAAGAGACCCAGTACTTC. V and J are TRBV24-1 and TRBJ2-5, with 11 positions matching TRBD2. In germline, CDR1 is KGHDR, CDR2 SFDVKD. V was clipped by 3 bases and J by 2 bases; unmatched bases: 4. CDR3 length: 16 amino acids.

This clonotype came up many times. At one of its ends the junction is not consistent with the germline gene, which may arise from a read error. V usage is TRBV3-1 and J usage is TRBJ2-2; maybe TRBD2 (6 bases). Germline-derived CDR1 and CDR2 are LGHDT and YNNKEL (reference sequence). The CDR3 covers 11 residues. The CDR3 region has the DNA TGTGCCACCAGCGGGCCCGGGGAGCTGTTTTTT. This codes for CATSGPGELFF.

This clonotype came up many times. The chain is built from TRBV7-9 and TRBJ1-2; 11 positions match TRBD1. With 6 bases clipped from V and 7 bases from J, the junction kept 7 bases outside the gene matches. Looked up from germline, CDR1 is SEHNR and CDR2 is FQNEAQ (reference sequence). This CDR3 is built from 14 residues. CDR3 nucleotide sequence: TGTGCCAGCAGAACAGGACAGGGGGCGCGTGGCTACACCTTC. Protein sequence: CASRTGQGARGYTF.

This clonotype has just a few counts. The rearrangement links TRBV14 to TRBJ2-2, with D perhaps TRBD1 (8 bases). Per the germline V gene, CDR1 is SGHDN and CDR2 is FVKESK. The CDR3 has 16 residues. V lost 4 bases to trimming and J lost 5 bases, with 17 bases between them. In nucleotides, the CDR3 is TGTGCCAGCAGCCCCACCTACAGGGGGGGGACCGGGGAGCTGTTTTTT. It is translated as CASSPTYRGGTGELFF.

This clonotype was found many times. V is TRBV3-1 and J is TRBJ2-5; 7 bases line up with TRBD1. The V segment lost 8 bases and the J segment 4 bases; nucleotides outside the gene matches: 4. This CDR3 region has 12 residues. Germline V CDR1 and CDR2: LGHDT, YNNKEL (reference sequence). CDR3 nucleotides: TGTGCCAGCCTGGCAGGGGGAGAGACCCAGTACTTC. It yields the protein CASLAGGETQYF.